A selection of T cell receptor beta chains follows, all from one sample in a study of CD8+ T cells in alopecia areata. Profiling relied on immunoSEQ multiplex PCR, and the TCRdb table lists in-frame clones only, not all of them. The sample shows about 120,000 clones, 53% of them seen only once. This material consisted of CD4+ T cells sorted from blood, taken at week 4, from a patient treated with tofacitinib. The receptors here all came from a human donor with alopecia areata. Each CDR3 is given with its conserved first and last residue. D genes are given only for firm matches. Size tells how often a clone was seen (once, few, many) or the class of an expanded clone, and some rows leave it out.

>12|-|TRBJ1-3|TRBV29-1|-
TGCAGCGTTGTGCAGGGTGGAAACACCATATATTTT
CSVVQGGNTIYF
>15|-|TRBJ2-2|TRBV30|-
TGTGCCTGGAGTGTTCTAGGAGATCTCCCCGGGGAGCTGTTTTTT
CAWSVLGDLPGELFF
>11|-|TRBJ1-2|TRBV29-1|once
TGCAGCGTTGGGGGGTTTAATGGCTACACCTTC
CSVGGFNGYTF
>12|-|TRBJ2-5|TRBV6-5|-
TGTGCCAGCAGAGGGGGAGTGGAGACCCAGTACTTC
CASRGGVETQYF
>14|-|TRBJ2-4|TRBV6-1|few
TGTGCCAGCAGTGAAAGGGGTTGGAGGGACATTCAGTACTTC
CASSERGWRDIQYF
>14|-|TRBJ2-2|TRBV6-6|-
TGTGCCAGCAGTCCCCGGCGGGACACCGGGGAGCTGTTTTTT
CASSPRRDTGELFF
>16|-|TRBJ2-1|TRBV7-9|-
TGTGCCAGCAGCTTAGTTGGGGGAGCGGCCTACAATGAGCAGTTCTTC
CASSLVGGAAYNEQFF
>14|-|TRBJ1-3|TRBV7-6|once
TGTGCCAGCAGCGAAGGGACATCTGGAAACACCATATATTTT
CASSEGTSGNTIYF
>14|TRBD1|TRBJ1-1|TRBV29-1|-
TGCAGCGTTGGCGTACAGGGGGTGGACACTGAAGCTTTCTTT
CSVGVQGVDTEAFF
>13|-|TRBJ1-2|TRBV27|-
TGTGCCAGCAGAAAGGACGGGAACTATGGCTACACCTTC
CASRKDGNYGYTF
>14|-|TRBJ2-1|TRBV25-1|-
TGTGCCAGCAGCGCGTCGAAGGGTGGGGATGAGCAGTTCTTC
CASSASKGGDEQFF
>13|-|TRBJ2-5|TRBV19|-
TGTGCCAGCAGACCGACAGACCAAGAGACCCAGTACTTC
CASRPTDQETQYF
>13|-|TRBJ2-6|TRBV18|-
TGTGCCAGCTCACCCCCTGGGGCCAACGTCCTGACTTTC
CASSPPGANVLTF
>15|-|TRBJ2-5|TRBV15|-
TGTGCCACCAGCAGAGATATAGGCAGGATAGAGACCCAGTACTTC
CATSRDIGRIETQYF
>12|-|TRBJ1-2|TRBV29-1|-
TGCAGCGTTGAAGCTGTCAACTATGGCTACACCTTC
CSVEAVNYGYTF
>12|-|TRBJ2-3|TRBV29-1|-
TGCAGCGGTGTGACAGGCACAGATACGCAGTATTTT
CSGVTGTDTQYF
>12|-|TRBJ2-1|TRBV14|-
TGTGCCAGCAGCCACGGGTACAATGAGCAGTTCTTC
CASSHGYNEQFF
>13|-|TRBJ2-5|TRBV19|-
TGTGCCCCAAACGGGGGCCAGCAGAAGACCCAGTACTTC
CAPNGGQQKTQYF
>15|TRBD2|TRBJ2-1|TRBV29-1|-
TGCAGCGTTGTCCTAGCGGGAGTCGGATACAATGAGCAGTTCTTC
CSVVLAGVGYNEQFF
>12|-|TRBJ1-2|TRBV30|-
TGTGCCTGGAGAAGGCCTGGGGGTGGCTACACCTTC
CAWRRPGGGYTF
>12|-|TRBJ2-3|TRBV4-2|-
TGTGCCAGCAGCCAAGATCGAAATACGCAGTATTTT
CASSQDRNTQYF
>14|-|TRBJ1-2|TRBV7-2|few
TGTGCCAGCAGCGTGGGATGGGGATTCTATGGCTACACCTTC
CASSVGWGFYGYTF
>11|-|TRBJ1-1|TRBV29-1|-
TGCAGCGGAGGGGGTGCGACTGAAGCTTTCTTT
CSGGGATEAFF
>15|-|TRBJ1-2|TRBV9|few
TGTGCCAGCAGGGGCGAGACCAGGCGTAACTATGGCTACACCTTC
CASRGETRRNYGYTF
>17|TRBD2|TRBJ2-2|TRBV5-1|-
TGCGCCAGCAGCGGAGGACTAGCGGGAGCGAACACCGGGGAGCTGTTTTTT
CASSGGLAGANTGELFF
>13|TRBD2|TRBJ2-7|TRBV29-1|-
TGCAGCGTAGCCTTGGGCGGGGGACGTGAGCAGTACTTC
CSVALGGGREQYF
>15|TRBD1|TRBJ1-1|TRBV7-2|-
TGTGCCAGCAGCGGGCGGACAGGGGGCTTCGGTGAAGCTTTCTTT
CASSGRTGGFGEAFF
>14|-|TRBJ2-7|TRBV6-6|-
TGTGCCAGCAAATACGTAAGGGAACGGGACGAGCAGTACTTC
CASKYVRERDEQYF
>15|-|TRBJ1-2|TRBV18|-
TGTGCCAGCTCACCACCAAGGGCGGCTCTCAATGGCTACACCTTC
CASSPPRAALNGYTF
>11|-|TRBJ2-7|TRBV25-1|once
TGTGCCAGCAGTGAATCTTTCGAGCAGTACTTC
CASSESFEQYF
>14|-|TRBJ2-4|TRBV6-5|-
TGTGCCAGCAGTAGGGGATTATCCAAAAACATTCAGTACTTC
CASSRGLSKNIQYF
>13|-|TRBJ2-7|TRBV18|-
TGTGCCAGCTCAGACGGGCGCTTGATTGGGGAGTACTTC
CASSDGRLIGEYF
>12|-|TRBJ1-1|TRBV29-1|-
TGCAGCGTCGTTTTACGGACAGAGAGGGCTTTCTTT
CSVVLRTERAFF
>12|-|TRBJ1-5|TRBV4-2|-
TGTGCCAGCAGCCAAGACAATCAGCCCCAGCATTTT
CASSQDNQPQHF
>14|-|TRBJ2-1|TRBV27|-
TGTGCCAGCAGTCTAAGATGGACAAAGGGTGAGCAGTTCTTC
CASSLRWTKGEQFF